One sample yielded the 20 T cell receptor beta chains listed below, sequenced in a study of cytomegalovirus exposure and HLA in healthy donors listed by TCRdb under 2017. The library relied on the immunoSEQ multiplex PCR assay. A mixture of 60 forward primers for TCR Vbeta segments and 13 reverse primers for TCR Jbeta segments was used in the multiplex PCR. What TCRdb holds here is the immuneACCESS table cut down to in-frame rearrangements. Part of the clones is not present; checked against another copy, under half of the missing clones reflect an unresolved V gene, and the others are unexplained. For this sample the table gives more than 200,000 clones, of which about 79% were detected only once. The top ten constitute approximately 2% of the sample. Source material: PBMCs. These receptors came from a male donor in good health and CMV-seronegative.

The V call is TRBV29-1, the J call TRBJ1-2, with 8 positions matching TRBD1. In germline, CDR1 is SQVTM, CDR2 ANQGSEA. Germline trimming cut 7 bases from V and 5 bases from J; bases unmatched to any gene: 9. The CDR3 contains 13 residues. The CDR3 sequence: CSGGLQGAYGYTF. The CDR3 DNA follows: TGCAGCGGGGGTTTGCAGGGGGCTTATGGCTACACCTTC. Filled out from reference TRBV29-1 and TRBJ1-2, the complete variable domain reads SAVISQKPSRDICQRGTSLTIQCQVDSQVTMMFWYRQQPGQSLTLIATANQGSEATYESGFVIDKFPISRPNLTFSTLTVSNMSPEDSSIYLCSGGLQGAYGYTFGSGTRLTVV.

Comment on this clone: The same CDR3 arises from other DNA sequences in this sample as well. J is TRBJ2-2 and V is TRBV20-1; no clear D. This CDR3 comprises 11 residues. CDR1 DFQATT and CDR2 SNEGSKA come from the germline V gene (reference sequence). The germline V and J ends were trimmed by 3 bases and 5 bases, with 4 bases remaining between them. This CDR3 reads CSARRTGELFF. CDR3 nucleotides: TGCAGTGCTAGGAGAACCGGGGAGCTGTTTTTT.

V gene TRBV21-1 combines with J gene TRBJ2-7; the D call TRBD1 from the table was never checked on the DNA. TRBV21-1 is a pseudogene locus. This CDR3 is 22 amino acids long. The CDR3: CAGVSRRSVRSGRGQGDYEQYF. The CDR3 bases are TGTGCCGGTGTCTCGCGGCGATCCGTAAGGTCCGGGCGAGGACAGGGGGACTACGAGCAGTACTTC.

The genes are TRBV28 and TRBJ1-2; TRBD1 might be the D (6 bases). Germline V gives CDR1 MDHEN, CDR2 SYDVKM. Trimming left V 3 bases short and J 0 bases short, with 11 bases between. The CDR3 loop spans 15 amino acids. CDR3 sequence (DNA): TGTGCCAGCAGTTTCCCAGGGGCGCCTAACTATGGCTACACCTTC. Protein sequence: CASSFPGAPNYGYTF.

V is TRBV27 and J is TRBJ1-2, with a possible D match to TRBD1 (6 bases). Germline CDR1 MNHEY, CDR2 SMNVEV (reference sequence). Deletions cut 4 bases from V and 5 bases from J, with 20 bases between. This CDR3 has 16 residues. This chain's CDR3 is CASSSFRQDLVYGYTF. Written as DNA, the CDR3 is TGTGCCAGCAGTTCCTTCCGACAGGATCTCGTTTATGGCTACACCTTC.

Regarding this clone: Its ends do not fully match the called genes, so a read error is possible. Written as DNA, the CDR3 is TGTGCCAGCCGGCGGGGGACGGGCCCCCAACAGACCCAGTACTTC. Amino acid sequence: CASRRGTGPQQTQYF. This chain links TRBV19 with TRBJ2-5; 7 bases match TRBD2. CDR3 length: 15 amino acids. Per germline, CDR1 LNHDA and CDR2 SQIVND (reference sequence). The full variable domain, its missing parts supplied by reference TRBV19 and TRBJ2-5, is DGGITQSPKYLFRKEGQNVTLSCEQNLNHDAMYWYRQDPGQGLRLIYYSQIVNDFQKGDIAEGYSVSREKKESFPLTVTSAQKNPTAFYLCASRRGTGPQQTQYFGPGTRLLVL.

The gene calls are TRBV5-1 and TRBJ1-2; 8 nucleotides align to TRBD1. With V trimmed by 0 bases and J by 5 bases, 0 bases remained unmatched. The CDR3 has 13 residues. Germline lookup yields CDR1 SGHRS and CDR2 YFSETQ. CDR3 sequence: CASSLGDRYGYTF. CDR3 DNA: TGCGCCAGCAGCTTGGGGGACAGGTATGGCTACACCTTC. Full variable domain (rest looked up from reference TRBV5-1 and TRBJ1-2): KAGVTQTPRYLIKTRGQQVTLSCSPISGHRSVSWYQQTPGQGLQFLFEYFSETQRNKGNFPGRFSGRQFSNSRSEMNVSTLELGDSALYLCASSLGDRYGYTFGSGTRLTVV.

The chain has TRBV20-1 and TRBJ2-3; tentative D call: TRBD1 (5 bases). V was pared by 7 bases and J by 6 bases, with 11 bases between. Germline CDR1 reads DFQATT; CDR2 reads SNEGSKA (reference sequence). This CDR3 contains 11 residues. CDR3 nucleotides: TGCAGTGTTAGGGGCTTGGATACGCAGTATTTT. This codes for CSVRGLDTQYF.

V usage is TRBV6-7 and J usage is TRBJ2-7; no clear D. Being an ORF, TRBV6-7 has a function that is uncertain. V gave up 2 bases and J gave up 5 bases, with 10 bases separating them. The CDR3 spans 13 residues. The CDR3 nucleotides read TGTGCCAGCAGTTACCCGAGAAACCACGAGCAGTACTTC. This codes for CASSYPRNHEQYF.

The chain joins TRBV5-1 to TRBJ2-2, with TRBD2 matching over 9 bases. CDR1 and CDR2 from the germline V gene are SGHRS and YFSETQ. Germline trimming cut 4 bases from V and 4 bases from J; bases unmatched to any gene: 23. The CDR3 sequence is 21 residues long. CDR3 loop: CASSLDGGRAGGPSITGELFF. The CDR3 bases are TGCGCCAGCAGCCTGGACGGCGGCCGGGCGGGAGGGCCTTCGATCACCGGGGAGCTGTTTTTT.

This clone was detected a few times. CDR3 bases: TGTGCCAGCAGCCCAAGCCAGGGAACCCAGTACTTC. Translating gives CASSPSQGTQYF. This chain connects TRBV7-3 to TRBJ2-5, with D maybe TRBD1 (5 bases). The CDR3 contains 12 residues. Trimming shortened V by 5 bases and J by 8 bases, and 12 bases separated the two germline ends. Germline V gene sequence: CDR1 SGHTA, CDR2 FQGTGA.

The chain is built from TRBV27 and TRBJ1-5; D uncertain. This CDR3 contains 14 residues. Trimming shortened V by 2 bases and J by 6 bases, and 11 bases separated the two germline ends. Looked up from germline, CDR1 is MNHEY and CDR2 is SMNVEV (reference sequence). The DNA for the CDR3 is TGTGCCAGCAGTTTAGGGCCAGAGAGTCAGCCCCAGCATTTT. The encoded protein is CASSLGPESQPQHF.

The rearrangement joins TRBV28 to TRBJ2-7; unclear D gene. The germline V gene encodes CDR1 MDHEN and CDR2 SYDVKM. The CDR3 is 12 amino acids. V was clipped by 5 bases and J by 3 bases, with 8 bases between them. The CDR3 sequence: CASSPPIYEQYF. The CDR3 DNA reads as TGTGCCAGCAGTCCCCCCATCTACGAGCAGTACTTC.

The chain couples TRBV2 to TRBJ2-7, with TRBD2 matching over 7 bases. The germline V gene has CDR1 SNHLY and CDR2 FYNNEI. Trimming at V came to 5 bases and at J to 7 bases, leaving 8 bases not matched to a gene. The CDR3 sequence is 13 residues long. CDR3 nucleotide sequence: TGTGCCAGCAGTCTGGCGGGAGAGCGAGAGCAGTACTTC. This codes for CASSLAGEREQYF.

The rearrangement uses TRBV10-3 and TRBJ2-5; the D gene is possibly TRBD2 (6 bases). CDR1 is ENHRY and CDR2 is SYGVKD in the germline V gene. This CDR3 spans 14 amino acids. The V end was cut by 6 bases, the J end by 4 bases, with 15 bases between. The CDR3 spells CAIRPTGSVETQYF. The CDR3 nucleotides read TGTGCCATCAGGCCTACCGGGAGTGTAGAGACCCAGTACTTC.

The chain uses TRBV29-1 and TRBJ2-5; a possible D gene is TRBD1 (6 bases). This CDR3 has 13 amino acids. The germline CDR1 and CDR2 sequences are SQVTM and ANQGSEA. Trimming shortened V by 4 bases and J by 2 bases, and 11 bases separated the two germline ends. CDR3 in DNA: TGCAGCGTTGTACGACAGGATCAAGAGACCCAGTACTTC. Encoded protein: CSVVRQDQETQYF.

The chain has TRBV7-9 and TRBJ2-5, with TRBD2 identical over 8 bases. V shed 4 bases and J 4 bases; nucleotides not matched to a gene: 8. The CDR3 has 15 residues. The germline V gene has CDR1 SEHNR and CDR2 FQNEAQ (reference sequence). CDR3 DNA: TGTGCCAGCAGCTCTCGGGGGACTAGTAGAGAGACCCAGTACTTC. Its translation: CASSSRGTSRETQYF.

The gene calls are TRBV29-1 and TRBJ1-1; D may be TRBD1 (6 bases). The CDR3 loop spans 12 amino acids. V dropped 6 bases and J dropped 2 bases, with 10 bases sitting between them. Germline V gene lookup returns CDR1 SQVTM and CDR2 ANQGSEA. The CDR3 sequence is CSVEQGNTEAFF. Written as DNA, the CDR3 is TGCAGCGTGGAACAGGGTAACACTGAAGCTTTCTTT.

The CDR3 spells CASSVGTGRGREQYF. CDR3 sequence (DNA): TGTGCCAGCAGCGTAGGGACAGGCAGGGGTCGTGAGCAGTACTTC. The chain employs TRBV9 and TRBJ2-7; TRBD1 agrees at 7 bases. V dropped 0 bases and J dropped 7; count of bases not matched to a gene: 10. Germline CDR1 SGDLS, CDR2 YYNGEE. This CDR3 is 15 amino acids long.

Regarding this clone: Compared with germline, one end of the junction differs, possibly owing to a read error. The chain recombines TRBV7-9 with TRBJ1-4, with 7 bases aligning to TRBD1. Germline V lookup: CDR1 SEHNR, CDR2 FQNEAQ (reference sequence). CDR3 length: 16 amino acids. CDR3 in amino acids: CSSSPQPGQLNEKLFF. The DNA for the CDR3 is TGTTCCAGCAGCCCCCAACCGGGACAGCTGAATGAAAAACTGTTTTTT. Full variable domain (rest looked up from reference TRBV7-9 and TRBJ1-4): DTGVSQNPRHKITKRGQNVTFRCDPISEHNRLYWYRQTLGQGPEFLTYFQNEAQLEKSRLLSDRFSAERPKGSFSTLEIQRTEQGDSAMYLCSSSPQPGQLNEKLFFGSGTQLSVL.